Below are 11 T cell receptor beta chains sequenced from a single sample in a study of identical twins. A single record per CDR3 protein comes from TCRdb applying MiXCR to the 5' RACE reads. Found here are 1,800,000 or so distinct CDR3 sequences, about 32% of them singletons; the top ten hold around 0.3%. Sequenced material: cord blood. These TCRs come from a newborn girl in good health.

The chain is built from TRBV21-1 and TRBJ1-2; the table's D call, TRBD1, was not checked against the DNA. TRBV21-1 is labeled a pseudogene. The CDR3 covers 16 residues. CDR3 region: CASSKPPGTLNYGYTF. DNA for the CDR3: TGTGCCAGCAGCAAACCCCCGGGCACCCTTAACTATGGCTACACCTTC.

The V and J genes are TRBV5-1 and TRBJ2-7; D not certain. The CDR3 contains 13 residues. V lost 3 bases to trimming and J lost 2 bases, with 9 bases between them. Germline loops: CDR1 SGHRS, CDR2 YFSETQ. CDR3 amino acids: CASSSDAPYEQYF. DNA for the CDR3: TGCGCCAGCAGCTCCGACGCCCCCTACGAGCAGTACTTC.

This clonotype showed up just a few times. At one end the junction does not follow the germline gene, possibly because of a read error. The genes are TRBV2 and TRBJ2-1; 10 nucleotides agree with TRBD2. Germline loops: CDR1 SNHLY, CDR2 FYNNEI. CDR3 size: 15 residues. The CDR3 DNA is TGTGCCAGCAGACTAGCGGGAAACTCCTACAATGAGCGGTACTTC. This sequence encodes CASRLAGNSYNERYF.

V and J are TRBV27 and TRBJ2-7, with D perhaps TRBD1 (7 bases). The germline V and J ends were trimmed by 1 base and 1 base, with 14 bases remaining between them. The CDR3 is 16 amino acids. The germline gives CDR1 MNHEY, CDR2 SMNVEV (reference sequence). CDR3 amino acids: CASSLLGRGTSYEQYF. The CDR3 DNA reads as TGTGCCAGCAGTTTATTGGGCAGGGGGACTTCCTACGAGCAGTACTTC.

The chain combines TRBV28 with TRBJ1-4; TRBD1 matches at 7 bases. The CDR3 runs to 16 residues. CDR1 and CDR2 (germline): MDHEN, SYDVKM. V gave up 2 bases and J gave up 4 bases; unmatched junction bases: 7. The CDR3 region has the DNA TGTGCCAGCAGTTTAGGGGGACAGATCGGTAATGAAAAACTGTTTTTT. Amino acids: CASSLGGQIGNEKLFF.

This clonotype has only a few counts. The chain links TRBV3-1 to TRBJ2-7; D gene ambiguous. The CDR3 is made up of 14 amino acids. Germline CDR1 reads LGHDT; CDR2 reads YNNKEL (reference sequence). The ends were cut back, 0 bases at V and 4 bases at J, with 10 bases in the middle. CDR3 DNA: TGTGCCAGCAGCCAAGATCCTCTACAATACGAGCAGTACTTC. It encodes CASSQDPLQYEQYF.

This clonotype was seen many times. Germline is not matched at one junction end, which may reflect a read error. V and J are TRBV7-9 and TRBJ2-1; D not resolved. This CDR3 has 12 residues. Germline V gene data show CDR1 as SEHNR and CDR2 as FQNEAQ (reference sequence). The CDR3 coding sequence is TGTGCCAGCAGTTTAGGGCCGGGTGAGCAGTTCTTC. This sequence encodes CASSLGPGEQFF.

The chain is built from TRBV10-1 and TRBJ2-4, with 11 bases aligning to TRBD1. Unmatched junction bases numbered 9, after V lost 3 bases and J lost 8 bases. The CDR3 has 16 amino acids. Germline CDR1 and CDR2: WNHNN and SYGVQD (reference sequence). The CDR3: CASSDSGQGVSDIQYF. DNA of the CDR3: TGCGCCAGCAGTGATTCGGGACAGGGGGTATCGGACATTCAGTACTTC.

A few counts support this clonotype. The rearrangement uses TRBV4-2 and TRBJ2-4; the match to TRBD2 covers 8 bases. The DNA end lines up better with TRBJ2-7; the J call may be wrong. This CDR3 spans 14 amino acids. Germline CDR1 and CDR2: LGHNA and YNFKEQ. In DNA, the CDR3 is TGTGCCAGCAGCCAAGTAGCGGGATCAGGCGAGCAGTACTTC. Translated, it gives CASSQVAGSGEQYF.

The chain uses TRBV4-2 and TRBJ2-1; no clear D gene. V dropped 4 bases and J dropped 5 bases, with 12 bases sitting between them. CDR1 and CDR2 from the germline V gene are LGHNA and YNFKEQ. The CDR3 is 14 residues long. CDR3 DNA: TGTGCCAGCAGCCCACCCGGAAGGGACAATGAGCAGTTCTTC. It yields the protein CASSPPGRDNEQFF.

J is TRBJ1-5 and V is TRBV4-1; weak D call: TRBD1 (5 bases). Trimming removed 1 base at V and 9 bases at J, with 16 bases between. Per the germline V gene, CDR1 is MGHRA and CDR2 is YSYEKL. CDR3 length: 15 residues. Here the CDR3 reads CASSQAQGVLGPQHF. CDR3 sequence (DNA): TGCGCCAGCAGCCAAGCTCAAGGGGTATTGGGGCCCCAGCATTTT.